This entry features one T cell receptor beta chain sequence. This sample was included in a study of regulatory T cells in long-lasting Graves disease. Losses at the gene ends were 2 bases for V and 10 bases for J; bases not matched to a gene: 7. CDR3 length: 15 amino acids. The germline V gene has CDR1 MNHEY and CDR2 SVGEGT. Construction of the TCR beta libraries employed iRepertoire HTBI primers in conjunction with Arm-PCR of CDR3 regions. TCRdb independently ran MiXCR on the multiplex PCR reads; one entry per CDR3 protein. The profile covers 400,000 to 500,000 distinct CDR3 sequences, with approximately 16% appearing a single time and under 9% taken by the ten largest. As for time point: newly diagnosed GD, antithyroid drugs for less than 3 months. PBMC RNA served as the TCR library source. The sample was also linked to a second study, of T cells in Graves' hyperthyroidism and ophthalmopathy.

The source material was peripheral blood mononuclear cells (PBMCs), sampled at new diagnosis, from a patient treated with antithyroid drugs. The sequence was collected from a woman in her thirties or forties with Graves disease. The V gene is TRBV6-2 or TRBV6-3, the J gene TRBJ1-5, with TRBD1 matching 11 bases. CDR3 DNA sequence: TGTGCCAGCAGTTACGAGGACAGGGGGCTTCAACCCCAGCATTTT. Protein sequence: CASSYEDRGLQPQHF.